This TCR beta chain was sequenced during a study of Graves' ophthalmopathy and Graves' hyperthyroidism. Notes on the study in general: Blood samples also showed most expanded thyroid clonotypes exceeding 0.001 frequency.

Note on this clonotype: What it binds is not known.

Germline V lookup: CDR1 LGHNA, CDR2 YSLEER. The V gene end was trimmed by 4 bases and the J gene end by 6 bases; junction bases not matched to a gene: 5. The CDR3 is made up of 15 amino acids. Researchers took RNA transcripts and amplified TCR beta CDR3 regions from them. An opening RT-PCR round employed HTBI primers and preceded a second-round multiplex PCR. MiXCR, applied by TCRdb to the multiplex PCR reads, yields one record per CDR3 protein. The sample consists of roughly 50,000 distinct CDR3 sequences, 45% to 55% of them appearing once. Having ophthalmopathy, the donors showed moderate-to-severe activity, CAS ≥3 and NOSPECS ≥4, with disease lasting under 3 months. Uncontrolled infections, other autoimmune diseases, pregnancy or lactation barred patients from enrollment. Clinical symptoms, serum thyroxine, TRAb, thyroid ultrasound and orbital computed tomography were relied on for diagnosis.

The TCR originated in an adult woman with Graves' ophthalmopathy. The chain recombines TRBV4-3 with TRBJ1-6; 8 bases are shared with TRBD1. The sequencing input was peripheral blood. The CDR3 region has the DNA TGCGCCAGCAGCCTCGGACAGGGACGTAATTCACCCCTCCACTTT. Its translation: CASSLGQGRNSPLHF.